The 26 T cell receptor beta chains below all came from one sample that was sequenced in a study of post-analysis software for immune sequencing data. For these TCRs, the target antigens are not known. Researchers reported that TCR beta cDNA libraries carried unique molecular identifiers. TCRdb re-called the PCR reads through MiXCR, storing one row per CDR3 protein. The sample shows approximately 730,000 distinct CDR3 sequences, 40% to 55% of them seen only once. Study-level findings and limits: Patients used about five TRBV segments, including TRBV5-6, TRBV5-1 and TRBV20-1, more often than controls.

Material: blood. These receptors all come from a girl between 10 and 17 years old with multiple sclerosis.

V and J are TRBV5-1 and TRBJ2-7; perhaps TRBD2 as D (5 bases). The CDR3 length is 14 residues. Germline CDR1 is SGHRS and CDR2 is YFSETQ. V was trimmed by 4 bases and J by 1 base, leaving 12 bases between them. The CDR3 loop is CASSPADRSYEQYF. Written as DNA, the CDR3 is TGCGCCAGCAGCCCAGCGGATAGATCCTACGAGCAGTACTTC.

The chain links TRBV15 to TRBJ2-5; maybe TRBD1 (5 bases). The assigned J gene may be wrong: the sequence end matches TRBJ2-7 better. The V gene's germline CDR1 is LNHNV and CDR2 YYDKDF (reference sequence). This CDR3 has 13 residues. CDR3 nucleotide sequence: TGTGCCACCAGCAGAGATGGGGCTTACGAGCAGTACTTC. It codes for CATSRDGAYEQYF.

The genes are TRBV9 and TRBJ2-3; 10 bases map to TRBD2. The length of the CDR3 is 16 residues. In germline, CDR1 is SGDLS, CDR2 YYNGEE. V lost 0 bases to trimming and J lost 4 bases; unmatched junction nucleotides: 5. This chain's CDR3 is CASSVGAGGPPDTQYF. CDR3 bases: TGTGCCAGCAGCGTAGGAGCGGGAGGGCCTCCAGATACGCAGTATTTT.

The CDR3 is CASSLPRAYPSGYTF. As DNA, the CDR3 is TGTGCCAGCAGTTTACCACGGGCCTATCCATCTGGCTACACCTTC. The chain employs TRBV28 and TRBJ1-2, with D unresolved. Germline assignment: CDR1 MDHEN and CDR2 SYDVKM. Trimming stripped 2 bases from V and 7 bases from J, with 17 bases between. There are 15 residues in the CDR3.

The gene calls are TRBV12-3 or TRBV12-4 and TRBJ2-3, with 12 bases fitting TRBD2. This CDR3 is 18 amino acids long. V was clipped by 3 bases and J by 0 bases; unmatched bases: 7. CDR3 residues: CASSFPSGRDYSTDTQYF. CDR3 nucleotides: TGTGCCAGCAGTTTCCCTAGCGGGAGGGATTACAGCACAGATACGCAGTATTTT.

This chain uses TRBV20-1 with TRBJ2-5; 12 bases match TRBD2. Germline V gene data show CDR1 as DFQATT and CDR2 as SNEGSKA (reference sequence). The CDR3 length is 14 residues. With 5 bases clipped from V and 3 bases from J, the junction kept 4 bases outside the gene matches. CDR3 DNA: TGCAGTGCTCCGCGGACTAGCGGGGAAGAGACCCAGTACTTC. Protein product: CSAPRTSGEETQYF.

This chain links TRBV29-1 with TRBJ1-2; D possibly corresponds to TRBD1 (5 bases). Germline assignment: CDR1 SQVTM and CDR2 ANQGSEA. This CDR3 is 13 amino acids long. The germline V and J ends were trimmed by 1 base and 4 bases, with 10 bases remaining between them. CDR3 sequence: CSVEGRATYGYTF. In nucleotides, the CDR3 is TGCAGCGTTGAAGGCAGGGCCACCTATGGCTACACCTTC.

The rearrangement links TRBV20-1 to TRBJ1-4; D remains ambiguous. The CDR3 consists of 12 residues. Deletions cut 3 bases from V and 7 bases from J, with 9 bases between. The germline gives CDR1 DFQATT, CDR2 SNEGSKA (reference sequence). The DNA for the CDR3 is TGCAGTGCTAGGGCCCGGGGTGAAAAACTGTTTTTT. It codes for CSARARGEKLFF.

The chain combines TRBV5-1 with TRBJ2-7, with D perhaps matching TRBD1 or TRBD2 (5 bases each). This CDR3 region has 16 residues. Trimming pared 2 bases from V and 2 bases from J, leaving 17 bases between. Germline CDR1 reads SGHRS; CDR2 reads YFSETQ. CDR3 amino acids: CASSFRDGHETYEQYF. CDR3 DNA sequence: TGCGCCAGCAGCTTCCGGGACGGTCATGAGACCTACGAGCAGTACTTC.

The V gene is TRBV27, the J gene TRBJ2-1; the D gene could be TRBD1 or TRBD2 (6 bases each). Deletions cut 8 bases from V and 4 bases from J, with 18 bases between. The CDR3 is 15 residues long. CDR1 and CDR2 (germline): MNHEY, SMNVEV (reference sequence). CDR3 DNA sequence: TGTGCCAGCCTCCGGCGAACAGGGAGGTACAATGAGCAGTTCTTC. This codes for CASLRRTGRYNEQFF.

This clonotype was detected only a few times. V and J are TRBV12-3 or TRBV12-4 and TRBJ1-2; 8 bases align to TRBD1. The CDR3 has 13 residues. The V gene end was trimmed by 4 bases and the J gene end by 6 bases; junction bases not matched to a gene: 4. DNA for the CDR3: TGTGCCAGCAGTTCGGGACAGGAGAATGGCTACACCTTC. Translating it yields CASSSGQENGYTF.

This chain uses TRBV27 with TRBJ2-3, with D perhaps TRBD2 (5 bases). The CDR3 loop spans 15 amino acids. Germline V gives CDR1 MNHEY, CDR2 SMNVEV (reference sequence). V was clipped by 2 bases and J by 6 bases, with 15 bases between them. CDR3 loop: CASSLKGRPGDTQYF. For the CDR3, the DNA is TGTGCCAGCAGTTTAAAGGGCCGTCCGGGGGATACGCAGTATTTT.

This sequence joins TRBV5-1 and TRBJ2-1; tentatively, D is TRBD2 (5 bases). Germline lookup yields CDR1 SGHRS and CDR2 YFSETQ. This CDR3 is built from 14 residues. Trimming left V 4 bases short and J 1 base short, with 9 bases between. The CDR3 spells CASSEDSSYNEQFF. CDR3 sequence (DNA): TGCGCCAGCAGCGAGGACTCGTCCTACAATGAGCAGTTCTTC.

The chain uses TRBV27 and TRBJ2-1, with D possibly being TRBD1 (5 bases). V was clipped by 6 bases and J by 9 bases, with 15 bases between them. The CDR3 extends over 13 amino acids. CDR1 is MNHEY, CDR2 SMNVEV, per germline (reference sequence). CDR3 nucleotides: TGTGCCAGCAGCCCAATAAGTAGGGGTGAGCAGTTCTTC. It translates to CASSPISRGEQFF.

This sequence joins TRBV15 and TRBJ2-3; 12 nucleotides match TRBD2. V shed 4 bases, J shed 0 bases, and the junction held 5 bases outside the gene matches. CDR1 and CDR2 (germline): LNHNV, YYDKDF (reference sequence). The CDR3 totals 17 residues. CDR3 DNA sequence: TGTGCCACCAGCATTCCGGGACTAGCGGGTAGCACAGATACGCAGTATTTT. Translating it yields CATSIPGLAGSTDTQYF.

The V call is TRBV4-3, the J call TRBJ2-3; D ambiguous. Trimming took 0 bases from V and 4 from J, leaving 14 bases between them. This CDR3 comprises 16 residues. Germline assignment: CDR1 LGHNA and CDR2 YSLEER. CDR3 nucleotides: TGCGCCAGCAGCCAAGATTTCGCGACAATCGCAGATACGCAGTATTTT. This sequence encodes CASSQDFATIADTQYF.

Only a few counts were recorded for this clonotype. This chain connects TRBV29-1 to TRBJ1-2; D gene unclear. The CDR3 length is 12 residues. The V gene lost 4 bases and the J gene lost 4 bases, with 10 bases spanning the gap. Per germline, CDR1 SQVTM and CDR2 ANQGSEA. CDR3 sequence: CSVVRSIYGYTF. CDR3 in DNA: TGCAGCGTTGTGCGGTCTATCTATGGCTACACCTTC.

V usage is TRBV10-3 and J usage is TRBJ2-3; 11 bases are a match to TRBD1. The CDR3 consists of 15 residues. J gave up 1 base and V 10 bases, and 7 bases lay outside the gene matches. In germline, CDR1 is ENHRY, CDR2 SYGVKD. CDR3 residues: CATWTGGWGTDTQYF. CDR3 coding DNA: TGTGCCACCTGGACAGGGGGCTGGGGCACAGATACGCAGTATTTT.

Comments on this clonotype: The CDR3 end shows no conserved phenylalanine or tryptophan, and so a read error is likely. The chain joins TRBV11-1 to TRBJ2-1; 9 bases are a match to TRBD2. This CDR3 has 16 residues. Germline values: CDR1 SGHAT, CDR2 FQDESV (reference sequence). CDR3 loop: CASTLAGATIYNEQFL. In DNA form, the CDR3 reads TGTGCCAGCACCTTAGCGGGAGCGACTATATACAATGAGCAGTTCCTC.

Only a few counts were recorded for this clonotype. The gene calls are TRBV7-2 and TRBJ2-1, with 10 bases fitting TRBD2. This CDR3 has 17 residues. Germline CDR1 SGHTA, CDR2 FQGNSA. V shed 5 bases, J shed 6 bases, and the junction held 13 bases outside the gene matches. The CDR3 DNA is TGTGCCAGCAGCCTCAGAGGTCCTAGCGGGAGAGGCAATGAGCAGTTCTTC. This gives the protein CASSLRGPSGRGNEQFF.

V gene TRBV3-1 combines with J gene TRBJ2-7; a possible D gene is TRBD2 (6 bases). Per the germline V gene, CDR1 is LGHDT and CDR2 is YNNKEL (reference sequence). The ends were cut back, 3 bases at V and 2 bases at J, with 17 bases in the middle. This CDR3 has 16 amino acids. Here the CDR3 DNA reads TGTGCCAGCAGCCAGAGTCGGGGGACCGTCCCCTACGAGCAGTACTTC. This gives the protein CASSQSRGTVPYEQYF.

This clonotype is a singleton in its sample. The chain has TRBV7-9 and TRBJ2-7; D is possibly TRBD1 (7 bases). V gave up 5 bases and J gave up 1 base, with 12 bases separating them. The CDR3 loop spans 14 amino acids. CDR1 SEHNR and CDR2 FQNEAQ come from the germline V gene (reference sequence). CDR3 in DNA: TGTGCCAGCAGCACGCCAGGGGGGTCCTACGAGCAGTACTTC. It specifies CASSTPGGSYEQYF.

The chain links TRBV6-2 or TRBV6-3 to TRBJ1-1, with D hard to call. Per the germline V gene, CDR1 is MNHEY and CDR2 is SVGEGT. Trimming took off 6 bases at V and 0 bases at J, with 11 bases between the two ends. The CDR3 runs 14 residues. This CDR3 is CASRRGSVNTEAFF. CDR3 coding DNA: TGTGCCAGCAGACGCGGGAGTGTGAACACTGAAGCTTTCTTT.

The V gene is TRBV20-1, the J gene TRBJ2-7; the D gene is possibly TRBD2 (6 bases). The CDR3 totals 15 residues. The V end lost 3 bases, the J end lost 0 bases, and 15 bases lay between the germline ends. CDR1 and CDR2 from the germline V gene are DFQATT and SNEGSKA (reference sequence). The CDR3 here is CSASGAGTLSYEQYF. The CDR3 DNA reads TGCAGTGCTAGCGGGGCGGGGACCCTCTCCTACGAGCAGTACTTC.

This clonotype has a handful of counts. V gene TRBV28 combines with J gene TRBJ1-1; TRBD1 might be the D (5 bases). The CDR3 is 13 amino acids. Trimming took off 5 bases at V and 8 bases at J, with 15 bases between the two ends. Looked up from germline, CDR1 is MDHEN and CDR2 is SYDVKM. The CDR3 sequence is CASSAPGRGEAFF. CDR3 DNA sequence: TGTGCCAGCAGTGCACCGGGACGAGGGGAAGCTTTCTTT. Complete variable domain (other parts from reference TRBV28 and TRBJ1-1): DVKVTQSSRYLVKRTGEKVFLECVQDMDHENMFWYRQDPGLGLRLIYFSYDVKMKEKGDIPEGYSVSREKKERFSLILESASTNQTSMYLCASSAPGRGEAFFGQGTRLTVV.

V usage is TRBV2 and J usage is TRBJ1-1, with unresolved D. This CDR3 has 13 amino acids. Germline V CDR1 and CDR2: SNHLY, FYNNEI. Trimming took off 7 bases at V and 1 base at J, with 10 bases between the two ends. In DNA, the CDR3 is TGTGCCAGCAATGATCAGGCGAACACTGAAGCTTTCTTT. As protein: CASNDQANTEAFF.